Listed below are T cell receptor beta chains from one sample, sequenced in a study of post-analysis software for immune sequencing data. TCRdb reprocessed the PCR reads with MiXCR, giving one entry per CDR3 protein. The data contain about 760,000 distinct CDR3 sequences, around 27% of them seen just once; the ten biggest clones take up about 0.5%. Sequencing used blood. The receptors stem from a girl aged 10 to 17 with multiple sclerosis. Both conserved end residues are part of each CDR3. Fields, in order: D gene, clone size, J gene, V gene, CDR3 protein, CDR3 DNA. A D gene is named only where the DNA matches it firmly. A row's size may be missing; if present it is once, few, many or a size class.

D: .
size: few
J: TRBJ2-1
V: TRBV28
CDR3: CASSLPGGGRRNEQFF
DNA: TGTGCCAGCAGTTTACCCGGTGGGGGGCGCAGGAATGAGCAGTTCTTC

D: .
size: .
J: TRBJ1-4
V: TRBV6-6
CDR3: CASSYSGYNEKLFF
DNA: TGTGCCAGCAGTTACAGTGGTTATAATGAAAAACTGTTTTTT

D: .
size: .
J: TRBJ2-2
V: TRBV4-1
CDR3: CASSSKGTGELFF
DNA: TGCGCCAGCAGCTCGAAGGGGACCGGGGAGCTGTTTTTT

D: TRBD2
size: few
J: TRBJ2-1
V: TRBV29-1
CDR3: CSVTHFLAGSYNEQFF
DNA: TGCAGCGTCACCCACTTCCTAGCGGGATCCTACAATGAGCAGTTCTTC

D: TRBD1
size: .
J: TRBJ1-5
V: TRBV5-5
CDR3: CASSFAGGSSNQPQHF
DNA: TGTGCCAGCAGCTTCGCAGGGGGCTCAAGCAATCAGCCCCAGCATTTT

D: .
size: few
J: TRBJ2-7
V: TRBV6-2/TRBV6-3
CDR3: CASSYHGAPEGEQYF
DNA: TGTGCCAGCAGTTACCACGGCGCTCCGGAGGGCGAGCAGTACTTC

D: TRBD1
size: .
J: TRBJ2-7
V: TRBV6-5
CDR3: CASSYGPGQQYEQYF
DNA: TGTGCCAGCAGCTATGGGCCGGGACAGCAATACGAGCAGTACTTC

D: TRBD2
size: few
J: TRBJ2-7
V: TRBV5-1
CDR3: CASSSGGGSSSYEQYF
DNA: TGCGCCAGCAGCTCGGGGGGGGGCTCGTCCTCCTACGAGCAGTACTTC

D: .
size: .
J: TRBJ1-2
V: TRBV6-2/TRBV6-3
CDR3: CASSFRQALGTF
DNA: TGTGCCAGCAGCTTCCGACAGGCCCTGGGCACCTTC

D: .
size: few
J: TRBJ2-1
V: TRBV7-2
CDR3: CASSSGHGPYNEQFF
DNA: TGTGCCAGCAGCTCTGGCCATGGACCCTACAATGAGCAGTTCTTC

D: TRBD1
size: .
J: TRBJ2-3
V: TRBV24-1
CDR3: CATSELQGGQGEDTQYF
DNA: TGTGCCACCAGTGAACTTCAGGGGGGACAGGGGGAAGATACGCAGTATTTT

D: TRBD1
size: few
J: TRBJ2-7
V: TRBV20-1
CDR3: CSVSGQGALGQYF
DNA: TGCAGTGTGTCAGGACAGGGGGCTCTAGGGCAGTACTTC

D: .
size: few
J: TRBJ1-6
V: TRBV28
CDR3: CASSLGTGGSPLHF
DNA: TGTGCCAGCAGTTTAGGCACGGGGGGCTCACCCCTCCACTTT

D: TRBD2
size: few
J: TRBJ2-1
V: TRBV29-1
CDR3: CSGGGGASEQFF
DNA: TGCAGCGGGGGCGGGGGGGCGAGCGAGCAGTTCTTC

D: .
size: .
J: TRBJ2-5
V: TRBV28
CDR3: CASSPGDRETQYF
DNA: TGTGCCAGCAGTCCAGGGGATCGGGAGACCCAGTACTTC

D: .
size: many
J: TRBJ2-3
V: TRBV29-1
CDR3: CSVGRGPDTQYF
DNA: TGCAGCGTTGGCAGGGGCCCAGATACGCAGTATTTT

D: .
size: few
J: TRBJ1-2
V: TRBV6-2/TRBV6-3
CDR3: CASSYLGQNYGYTF
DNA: TGTGCCAGCAGTTATCTCGGACAAAACTATGGCTACACCTTC

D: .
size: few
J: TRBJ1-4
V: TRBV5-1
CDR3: CASSRDGTASLEKLFF
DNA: TGCGCCAGCAGCCGAGACGGGACGGCTAGTTTGGAAAAACTGTTTTTT

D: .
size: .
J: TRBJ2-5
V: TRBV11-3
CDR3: CASSLTSGRTPSSQYF
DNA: TGTGCCAGCAGCCTAACCTCCGGGAGAACCCCCTCGTCCCAGTACTTC

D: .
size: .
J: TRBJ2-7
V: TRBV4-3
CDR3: CASSQVPGREQYF
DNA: TGCGCCAGCAGCCAAGTACCGGGGAGGGAGCAGTACTTC

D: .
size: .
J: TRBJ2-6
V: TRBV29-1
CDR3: CSVENPRQLNVLTF
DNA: TGCAGCGTTGAAAATCCGAGACAGCTCAACGTCCTGACTTTC

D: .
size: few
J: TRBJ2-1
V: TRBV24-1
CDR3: CATSNFHSYNEQFF
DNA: TGTGCCACCAGTAACTTCCACTCCTACAATGAGCAGTTCTTC

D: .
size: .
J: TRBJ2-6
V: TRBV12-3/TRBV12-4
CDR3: CASRPTDSGANVLTF
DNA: TGTGCCAGCAGACCCACAGACTCTGGGGCCAACGTCCTGACTTTC

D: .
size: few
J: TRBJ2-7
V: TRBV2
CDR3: CASKRSSYEQYF
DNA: TGTGCCAGCAAGCGGAGCTCCTACGAGCAGTACTTC

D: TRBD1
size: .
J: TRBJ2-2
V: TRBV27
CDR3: CASSLMARTGVSGELFF
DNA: TGTGCCAGCAGTTTAATGGCCCGGACAGGGGTATCCGGGGAGCTGTTTTTT

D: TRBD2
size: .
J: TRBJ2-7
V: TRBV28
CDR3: CASSSGLAGLAEQYF
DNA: TGTGCCAGCAGTTCGGGACTAGCGGGACTCGCGGAGCAGTACTTC

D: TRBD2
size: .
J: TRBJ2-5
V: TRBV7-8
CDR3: CASSLVPAGENLQETQYF
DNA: TGTGCCAGCAGCTTAGTGCCGGCGGGGGAAAACTTACAAGAGACCCAGTACTTC

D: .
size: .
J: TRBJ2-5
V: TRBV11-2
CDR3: CASRGRAAQETQYF
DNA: TGTGCCAGCCGCGGAAGAGCGGCCCAAGAGACCCAGTACTTC

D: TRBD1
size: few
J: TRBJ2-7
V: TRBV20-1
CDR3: CSARDQTGSCSYEQYF
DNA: TGCAGTGCTAGAGATCAGACAGGGTCTTGCTCCTACGAGCAGTACTTC

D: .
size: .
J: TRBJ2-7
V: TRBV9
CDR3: CASSPDLLPYEQYF
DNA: TGTGCCAGCAGCCCAGACCTCCTTCCCTACGAGCAGTACTTC

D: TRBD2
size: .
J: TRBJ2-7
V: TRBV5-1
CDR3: CATAEGLADYEQYF
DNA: TGCGCCACAGCAGAGGGACTAGCAGATTACGAGCAGTACTTC

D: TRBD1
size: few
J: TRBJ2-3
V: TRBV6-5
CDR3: CASSRGQWGTDTQYF
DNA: TGTGCCAGCAGTAGGGGACAGTGGGGCACAGATACGCAGTATTTT

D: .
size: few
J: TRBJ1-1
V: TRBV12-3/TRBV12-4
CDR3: CASSLGGRENTEAFF
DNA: TGTGCCAGCAGTTTAGGTGGTCGGGAGAACACTGAAGCTTTCTTT

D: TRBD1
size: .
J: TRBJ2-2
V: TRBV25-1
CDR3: CASSGLDSRGPLGSPGELFF
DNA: TGTGCCAGCAGTGGACTCGACTCCAGGGGGCCCCTGGGCTCTCCCGGGGAGCTGTTTTTT

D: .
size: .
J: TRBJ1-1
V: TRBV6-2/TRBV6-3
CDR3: CASSYSNRGVNTEAFF
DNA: TGTGCCAGCAGTTACTCGAATCGGGGCGTCAACACTGAAGCTTTCTTT

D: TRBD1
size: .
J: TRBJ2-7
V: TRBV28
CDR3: CASKSPGQTYEQYF
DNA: TGTGCCAGCAAAAGCCCGGGACAGACCTACGAGCAGTACTTC

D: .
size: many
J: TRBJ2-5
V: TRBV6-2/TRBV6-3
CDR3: CASSWTAQETQYF
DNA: TGTGCCAGCAGTTGGACAGCCCAGGAGACCCAGTACTTC

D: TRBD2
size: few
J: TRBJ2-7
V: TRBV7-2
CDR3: CASSPRGRAYEQYF
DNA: TGTGCCAGCAGCCCCCGGGGGAGGGCGTACGAGCAGTACTTC

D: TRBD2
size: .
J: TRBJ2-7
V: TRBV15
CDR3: CATSRDGGEITYEQYF
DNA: TGTGCCACCAGCAGAGATGGGGGGGAGATTACCTACGAGCAGTACTTC

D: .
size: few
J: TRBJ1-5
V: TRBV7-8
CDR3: CASSTGMEPQHF
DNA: TGTGCCAGCAGCACAGGGATGGAGCCCCAGCATTTT

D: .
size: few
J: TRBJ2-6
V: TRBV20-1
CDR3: CSARSGSTGANVLTF
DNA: TGCAGTGCTCGTTCCGGGTCTACAGGGGCCAACGTCCTGACTTTC

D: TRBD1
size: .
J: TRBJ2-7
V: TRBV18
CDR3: CASSRDRGFSYEQYF
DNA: TGTGCCAGCTCACGGGACAGGGGGTTCTCCTACGAGCAGTACTTC

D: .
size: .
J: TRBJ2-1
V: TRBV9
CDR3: CASSVSAGSYNEQFF
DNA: TGTGCCAGCAGCGTCTCGGCGGGAAGTTACAATGAGCAGTTCTTC

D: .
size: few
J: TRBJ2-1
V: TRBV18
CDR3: CASSPGGQYGEQFF
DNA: TGTGCCAGCTCACCCGGGGGACAGTACGGTGAGCAGTTCTTC

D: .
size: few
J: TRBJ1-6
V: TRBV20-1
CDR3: CSARTASSSYNSPLHF
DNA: TGCAGTGCGCGGACAGCCTCGAGCTCCTATAATTCACCCCTCCACTTT

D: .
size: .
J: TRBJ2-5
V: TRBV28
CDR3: CASSSPSEETQYF
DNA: TGTGCCAGCAGTTCTCCCAGTGAAGAGACCCAGTACTTC